The 2 T cell receptor beta chains reported below all come from one sample, sequenced in a study of blood T cell repertoires in COVID-19. Produced via immunoSEQ multiplex PCR; TCRdb's table is partial and in-frame only. The data hold around 140,000 clones, with around nine tenths observed a single time. Sequences were obtained from peripheral blood. All receptors derive from a woman aged 50 to 60 with active or convalescent COVID-19.

The chain joins TRBV27 to TRBJ2-1; D is possibly TRBD2 (6 bases). The CDR3 extends over 14 amino acids. The V end was cut by 7 bases, the J end by 9 bases, with 19 bases between. Per germline, CDR1 MNHEY and CDR2 SMNVEV (reference sequence). The CDR3 nucleotides are TGTGCCAGCAATACACCTGAGCGGGTAAGTGAGCAGTTCTTC. Residues: CASNTPERVSEQFF.

This rearrangement joins TRBV7-2 to TRBJ2-4; possibly TRBD2 for D (6 bases). CDR1 SGHTA and CDR2 FQGNSA come from the germline V gene. With 1 base removed from V and 0 bases from J, the gap between germline ends came to 7 bases. CDR3 length equals 15 residues. For the CDR3, the DNA is TGTGCCAGCAGCTTAGTTAGCGGAGCCAAAAACATTCAGTACTTC. This gives the protein CASSLVSGAKNIQYF.